These 32 T cell receptor beta chains came from one sample sequenced in a study of cytotoxic CD8 clonotypes in ibrutinib-treated CLL (dated by TCRdb to 2020 to 2022). Read against the paper, the sample's time point label means: 20 to 25 months on ibrutinib. The method was the immunoSEQ multiplex PCR assay. TCRdb obtained this table from immuneACCESS and retained in-frame rearrangements with V and J assigned. These tables miss some clones; where compared with another copy, unresolved V genes account for less than half of the shortfall, and the remainder is unexplained. In this sample the table shows roughly 150,000 clones, approximately 80% of which occur a single time. The top ten hold about 5% of the sample. This sample comprised PBMCs, obtained after 24 months of ibrutinib treatment. These receptors were obtained from a human donor with chronic lymphocytic leukemia.

V is TRBV5-4 and J is TRBJ1-6, with TRBD1 matching 8 bases. The ends lost 2 bases at V and 4 bases at J; junction bases unmatched: 8. CDR3 size: 17 residues. Germline V gives CDR1 SGHNT, CDR2 YYREEE (reference sequence). The CDR3 DNA is TGTGCCAGCAGCTTAGCGGACAGGGCTTTTTATAATTCACCCCTCCACTTT. Encoded protein: CASSLADRAFYNSPLHF. The whole variable domain, filled in from reference TRBV5-4 and TRBJ1-6, reads ETGVTQSPTHLIKTRGQQVTLRCSSQSGHNTVSWYQQALGQGPQFIFQYYREEENGRGNFPPRFSGLQFPNYSSELNVNALELDDSALYLCASSLADRAFYNSPLHFGNGTRLTVT.

V usage is TRBV7-2 and J usage is TRBJ1-2, with D possibly TRBD1 on 6 matching bases. Germline V gives CDR1 SGHTA, CDR2 FQGNSA. Trimming removed 2 bases at V and 4 bases at J, with 17 bases between. This CDR3 spans 16 amino acids. The CDR3 reads CASSLRQAPAPYGYTF. The DNA for the CDR3 is TGTGCCAGCAGCTTACGACAGGCTCCGGCCCCCTATGGCTACACCTTC.

The chain employs TRBV29-1 and TRBJ1-2; tentatively, D is TRBD1 (5 bases). From germline, CDR1 is SQVTM and CDR2 ANQGSEA. V was trimmed by 3 bases and J by 8 bases, leaving 13 bases between them. The CDR3 has 12 residues. CDR3 bases: TGCAGCGTTGAGGGGCAGGGAGGCGGCTACACCTTC. This encodes CSVEGQGGGYTF. The whole variable domain, filled in from reference TRBV29-1 and TRBJ1-2, reads SAVISQKPSRDICQRGTSLTIQCQVDSQVTMMFWYRQQPGQSLTLIATANQGSEATYESGFVIDKFPISRPNLTFSTLTVSNMSPEDSSIYLCSVEGQGGGYTFGSGTRLTVV.

This clone was seen only a few times. CDR3 sequence (DNA): TGTGCCAGCAGAGGGCTAGTCAGAAAGGATGAGCAGTTCTTC. Protein product: CASRGLVRKDEQFF. J is TRBJ2-1 and V is TRBV6-6; D is uncertain. Germline V CDR1 and CDR2: MNHNY, SVGAGI (reference sequence). CDR3 size: 14 residues. Trimming stripped 6 bases from V and 8 bases from J, with 17 bases between.

This clone was seen just once. The V call is TRBV18, the J call TRBJ2-2, with 7 bases aligning to TRBD2. Germline CDR1 is KGHSH and CDR2 is LQKENI. Trimming cost V 3 bases and J 3 bases; bases outside gene matches: 4. The CDR3 length is 15 residues. This CDR3 reads CASSPAGEDTGELFF. CDR3 in DNA: TGTGCCAGCTCACCCGCGGGGGAGGACACCGGGGAGCTGTTTTTT.

This clone appeared once. The chain carries TRBV7-9 and TRBJ1-2, with 7 positions matching TRBD1. The CDR3 contains 15 residues. Germline values: CDR1 SEHNR, CDR2 FQNEAQ (reference sequence). After removal of 4 bases from V and 4 bases from J, the junction contained 9 bases not matched to a gene. In DNA, the CDR3 is TGTGCCAGCAGCTCGCCGGGTTGGGACAGCTATGGCTACACCTTC. Translating it yields CASSSPGWDSYGYTF.

CDR3 sequence: CASSGQASNTGELFF. The CDR3 DNA reads as TGTGCCAGCAGTGGACAGGCCTCGAACACCGGGGAGCTGTTTTTT. The V and J genes are TRBV2 and TRBJ2-2; possibly TRBD1 for D (6 bases). The germline gives CDR1 SNHLY, CDR2 FYNNEI. The CDR3 runs 15 residues. Trimming pared 4 bases from V and 0 bases from J, leaving 9 bases between.

This chain links TRBV27 with TRBJ1-4; D perhaps matches TRBD1 (6 bases). CDR1 MNHEY and CDR2 SMNVEV come from the germline V gene (reference sequence). The CDR3 contains 15 residues. Between the trimmed V and J ends, which lost 9 bases and 5 bases, there was a span of 19 bases. For the CDR3, the DNA is TGTGCCAGTAGAATCAGGGGAAGCACAAATGAAAAACTGTTTTTT. It yields the protein CASRIRGSTNEKLFF.

The V gene is TRBV28, the J gene TRBJ1-1; D is unclear. There are 15 residues in the CDR3. V lost 3 bases and J lost 2, with 13 bases in between. Germline CDR1 is MDHEN and CDR2 is SYDVKM. The CDR3 region is CASSFGRNHNTEAFF. Written as DNA, the CDR3 is TGTGCCAGCAGTTTTGGGCGAAACCATAACACTGAAGCTTTCTTT.

This clone was counted many times. This chain joins TRBV7-2 and TRBJ2-7, with D unclear. V was clipped by 0 bases and J by 3 bases, with 3 bases between them. This CDR3 region has 12 residues. Germline CDR1 and CDR2: SGHTA and FQGNSA. The CDR3 bases are TGTGCCAGCAGCTTAGCGCACTACGAGCAGTACTTC. It specifies CASSLAHYEQYF.

This chain joins TRBV2 and TRBJ2-1; 7 positions match TRBD2. Germline-derived CDR1 and CDR2 are SNHLY and FYNNEI. V shed 6 bases, J shed 9 bases, and the junction held 14 bases outside the gene matches. The CDR3 is 15 residues long. The CDR3 is CASRSGTTFFGEQFF. Written as DNA, the CDR3 is TGTGCCAGCAGATCCGGGACTACTTTTTTCGGTGAGCAGTTCTTC.

The J gene is TRBJ1-1, the V gene TRBV18, with D perhaps matching TRBD1 (5 bases). The CDR3 has 13 amino acids. The V gene lost 4 bases and the J gene lost 2 bases, with 8 bases spanning the gap. The V gene's germline CDR1 is KGHSH and CDR2 LQKENI. The CDR3 DNA reads as TGTGCCAGCTCACGGGGGGATAACACTGAAGCTTTCTTT. Translating it yields CASSRGDNTEAFF.

The V and J genes are TRBV23-1 and TRBJ2-7; the match to TRBD1 covers 9 bases. TRBV23-1 has ORF status, its function being uncertain. The CDR3 is 12 residues long. Trimming at V came to 10 bases and at J to 13 bases, leaving 14 bases not matched to a gene. The CDR3 protein is CATTHGRTGDYF. The CDR3 bases are TGCGCCACAACGCACGGAAGGACAGGGGATTACTTC.

The V gene is TRBV18, the J gene TRBJ1-1; D not resolved. Per the germline V gene, CDR1 is KGHSH and CDR2 is LQKENI. The V gene lost 3 bases and the J gene lost 1 base, with 9 bases spanning the gap. The CDR3 spans 14 residues. This CDR3 is CASSPRLTNTEAFF. The DNA of the CDR3 is TGTGCCAGCTCACCCCGGCTGACGAACACTGAAGCTTTCTTT.

The J gene is TRBJ1-2, the V gene TRBV4-2; possibly TRBD1 for D (5 bases). Trimming shortened V by 0 bases and J by 8 bases, and 19 bases separated the two germline ends. CDR1 and CDR2 (germline): LGHNA, YNFKEQ. The CDR3 has 16 residues. The chain's CDR3 is CASSQDGAARGGGYTF. The CDR3 nucleotides are TGTGCCAGCAGCCAAGACGGGGCGGCGAGGGGCGGGGGCTACACCTTC.

This clone was seen only once. The rearrangement joins TRBV6-5 to TRBJ1-1; 8 positions agree with TRBD1. This CDR3 comprises 11 residues. V dropped 6 bases and J dropped 10; count of bases not matched to a gene: 4. Per the germline V gene, CDR1 is MNHEY and CDR2 is SVGAGI. Here the CDR3 DNA reads TGTGCCAGCAGGACAGGGGTCGCAGCTTTCTTT. Protein: CASRTGVAAFF.

The chain joins TRBV19 to TRBJ1-5; 7 bases map to TRBD1. The CDR3 totals 14 residues. The ends lost 7 bases at V and 4 bases at J; junction bases unmatched: 7. CDR1 and CDR2 (germline): LNHDA, SQIVND (reference sequence). This chain's CDR3 is CASTKGAANQPQHF. For the CDR3, the DNA is TGTGCCAGTACCAAGGGGGCGGCTAATCAGCCCCAGCATTTT.

V and J are TRBV7-9 and TRBJ2-3, with no clear D. The germline V and J ends were trimmed by 0 bases and 10 bases, with 5 bases remaining between them. The germline CDR1 and CDR2 sequences are SEHNR and FQNEAQ (reference sequence). CDR3 size: 11 residues. The chain's CDR3 is CASSLANPQYF. The CDR3 DNA is TGTGCCAGCAGCTTAGCGAACCCGCAGTATTTT.

This chain connects TRBV4-3 to TRBJ2-6; TRBD2 might be the D (6 bases). Germline-derived CDR1 and CDR2 are LGHNA and YSLEER. Trimming shortened V by 3 bases and J by 0 bases, and 9 bases separated the two germline ends. This CDR3 has 16 residues. The CDR3 loop is CASSHGGISGANVLTF. The CDR3 DNA sequence: TGCGCCAGCAGCCATGGGGGGATCTCTGGGGCCAACGTCCTGACTTTC.

CDR3 amino acids: CASSHGQGLMNTEAFF. The CDR3 DNA sequence: TGCGCCAGCAGTCACGGACAGGGCCTTATGAACACTGAAGCTTTCTTT. The V gene is TRBV5-1, the J gene TRBJ1-1; TRBD1 aligns across 8 bases. The ends lost 5 bases at V and 0 bases at J; junction bases unmatched: 9. This CDR3 has 16 amino acids. CDR1 is SGHRS and CDR2 is YFSETQ in the germline V gene.

V is TRBV7-6 and J is TRBJ2-5, with TRBD1 identical over 7 bases. With V trimmed by 3 bases and J by 4 bases, 5 bases remained unmatched. Germline values: CDR1 SGHVS, CDR2 FNYEAQ. This CDR3 has 14 amino acids. The CDR3 here is CASSFTGESETQYF. CDR3 coding DNA: TGTGCCAGCAGCTTCACAGGGGAATCAGAGACCCAGTACTTC.

The chain employs TRBV11-2 and TRBJ1-1; tentative D call: TRBD1 (6 bases). V was clipped by 2 bases and J by 11 bases, with 12 bases between them. Germline V gene sequence: CDR1 SGHAT, CDR2 FQNNGV. This CDR3 contains 12 residues. The CDR3 DNA follows: TGTGCCAGCAGCTTATCGGGGGGCCGGGCTTTCTTT. It codes for CASSLSGGRAFF.

This clone was seen a handful of times. The chain is built from TRBV29-1 and TRBJ1-1; 8 bases fit TRBD1. Per germline, CDR1 SQVTM and CDR2 ANQGSEA. Trimming took 7 bases from V and 0 from J; bases not matched to a gene: 7. This CDR3 is built from 14 residues. CDR3 residues: CSARTGRMNTEAFF. The DNA of the CDR3 is TGCAGCGCCCGGACAGGGCGCATGAACACTGAAGCTTTCTTT.

This clone was observed a few times. The V gene is TRBV27, the J gene TRBJ1-5, with D possibly TRBD1 on 6 matching bases. Trimming left V 7 bases short and J 6 bases short, with 16 bases between. Germline CDR1 and CDR2: MNHEY and SMNVEV (reference sequence). CDR3 size: 14 residues. The CDR3 DNA is TGTGCCAGCAATGACCGGGGGGCTACTCAGCCCCAGCATTTT. It yields the protein CASNDRGATQPQHF.

This chain uses TRBV6-1 with TRBJ1-5; D is ambiguous. Germline loops: CDR1 MNHNS, CDR2 SASEGT. V was clipped by 6 bases and J by 2 bases, with 14 bases between them. CDR3 length: 15 amino acids. The chain's CDR3 is CASSSGGWGNQPQHF. In DNA form, the CDR3 reads TGTGCCAGCAGCAGCGGAGGGTGGGGCAATCAGCCCCAGCATTTT.

The rearrangement uses TRBV5-1 and TRBJ2-7; 10 nucleotides agree with TRBD2. Germline lookup yields CDR1 SGHRS and CDR2 YFSETQ. Unmatched junction bases numbered 3, after V lost 1 base and J lost 5 bases. This CDR3 comprises 14 residues. The CDR3: CASSLLAGGNEQYF. CDR3 DNA: TGCGCCAGCAGCTTGTTAGCGGGAGGTAACGAGCAGTACTTC.

The J gene is TRBJ2-1, the V gene TRBV6-5; D is perhaps TRBD1 (5 bases). From germline, CDR1 is MNHEY and CDR2 SVGAGI. The CDR3 length is 16 residues. Between the trimmed V and J ends, which lost 0 bases and 7 bases, there was a span of 16 bases. In DNA, the CDR3 is TGTGCCAGCAGTTACTCGAGGCAGGGCGGTTTTAATGAGCAGTTCTTC. Translating gives CASSYSRQGGFNEQFF.

This sequence joins TRBV28 and TRBJ2-7; D gene uncertain. This CDR3 comprises 14 residues. V lost 5 bases and J 2 bases, leaving 13 bases between the germline ends. Germline loops: CDR1 MDHEN, CDR2 SYDVKM. CDR3 DNA sequence: TGTGCCAGCAGTCAATCGGGTTTTACCTACGAGCAGTACTTC. Amino acids: CASSQSGFTYEQYF. The variable domain in full, with the rest retrieved from reference TRBV28 and TRBJ2-7, is DVKVTQSSRYLVKRTGEKVFLECVQDMDHENMFWYRQDPGLGLRLIYFSYDVKMKEKGDIPEGYSVSREKKERFSLILESASTNQTSMYLCASSQSGFTYEQYFGPGTRLTVT.

The chain couples TRBV27 to TRBJ2-1, with 8 bases lining up with TRBD1. The CDR3 has 14 amino acids. Germline CDR1 and CDR2: MNHEY and SMNVEV (reference sequence). V trimming: 6 bases; J trimming: 3 bases; junction bases outside the gene matches: 4. CDR3 amino acids: CASSGTGGYNEQFF. In DNA, the CDR3 is TGTGCCAGCAGCGGAACAGGGGGCTACAATGAGCAGTTCTTC.

The V call is TRBV7-9, the J call TRBJ2-1; D tentatively fits TRBD1 or TRBD2 (5 bases each). Trimming shortened V by 4 bases and J by 4 bases, and 8 bases separated the two germline ends. Germline CDR1 is SEHNR and CDR2 is FQNEAQ (reference sequence). The CDR3 has 13 amino acids. The CDR3, as DNA: TGTGCCAGCAGCTCCAGGGAGTACAATGAGCAGTTCTTC. Translation: CASSSREYNEQFF.

In regard to this clone: The junction departs from the called germline gene at one end, perhaps through a read error. The rearrangement links TRBV30 to TRBJ1-1; D not resolved. The germline V gene has CDR1 GTSNPN and CDR2 SVGIG (reference sequence). CDR3 length: 14 residues. CDR3 in amino acids: CAWELDVRNAEAFF. The CDR3 DNA is TGTGCCTGGGAATTGGACGTGAGGAACGCTGAAGCTTTCTTT. The variable domain in full, completed from reference TRBV30 and TRBJ1-1, reads SQTIHQWPATLVQPVGSPLSLECTVEGTSNPNLYWYRQAAGRGLQLLFYSVGIGQISSEVPQNLSASRPQDRQFILSSKKLLLSDSGFYLCAWELDVRNAEAFFGQGTRLTVV.

The V call is TRBV18, the J call TRBJ2-3, with D tentatively TRBD1 (6 bases). The CDR3 loop spans 12 amino acids. V gave up 3 bases and J gave up 6 bases, with 7 bases separating them. Germline V lookup: CDR1 KGHSH, CDR2 LQKENI. CDR3 nucleotide sequence: TGTGCCAGCTCACCGGGGGCGGATACGCAGTATTTT. It translates to CASSPGADTQYF.